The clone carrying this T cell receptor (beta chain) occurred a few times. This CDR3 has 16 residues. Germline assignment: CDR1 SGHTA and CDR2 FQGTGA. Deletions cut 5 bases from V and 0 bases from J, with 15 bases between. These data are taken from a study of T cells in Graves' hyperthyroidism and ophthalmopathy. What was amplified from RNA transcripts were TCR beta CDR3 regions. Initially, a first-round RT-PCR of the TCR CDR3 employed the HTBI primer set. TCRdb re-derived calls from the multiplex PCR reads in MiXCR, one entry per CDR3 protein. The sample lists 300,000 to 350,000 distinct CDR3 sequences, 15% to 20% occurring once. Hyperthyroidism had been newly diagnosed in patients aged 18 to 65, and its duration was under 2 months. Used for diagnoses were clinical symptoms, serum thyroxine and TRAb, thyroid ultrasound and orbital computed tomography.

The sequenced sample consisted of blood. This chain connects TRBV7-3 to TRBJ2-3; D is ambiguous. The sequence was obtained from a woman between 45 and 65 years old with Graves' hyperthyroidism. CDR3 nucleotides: TGTGCCAGCAGCGGCTCGGCGTTCGTCAGCACAGATACGCAGTATTTT. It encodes CASSGSAFVSTDTQYF.